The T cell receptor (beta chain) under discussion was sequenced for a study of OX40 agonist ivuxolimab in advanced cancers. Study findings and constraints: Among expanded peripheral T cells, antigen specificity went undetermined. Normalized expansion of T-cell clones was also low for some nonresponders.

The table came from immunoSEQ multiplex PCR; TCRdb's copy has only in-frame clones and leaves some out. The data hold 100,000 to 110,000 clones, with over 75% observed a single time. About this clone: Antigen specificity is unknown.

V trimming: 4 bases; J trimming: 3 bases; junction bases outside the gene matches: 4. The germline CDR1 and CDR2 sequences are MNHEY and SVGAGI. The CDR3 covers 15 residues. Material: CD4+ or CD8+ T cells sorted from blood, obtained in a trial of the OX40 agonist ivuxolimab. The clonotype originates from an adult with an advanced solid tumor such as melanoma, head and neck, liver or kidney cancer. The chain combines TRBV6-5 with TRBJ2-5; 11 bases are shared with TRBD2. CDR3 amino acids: CASSFRLAGKETQYF. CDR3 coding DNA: TGTGCCAGCAGTTTCCGACTAGCGGGGAAAGAGACCCAGTACTTC.